The TCR beta chain under discussion was sequenced for a study of blood T cell repertoires in COVID-19. Study-wide background: Acute-phase and convalescent COVID-19 samples originated in the United States, Italy and Spain.

The assay was immunoSEQ multiplex PCR, and TCRdb's table has in-frame clones only and misses some. The table lists tens of thousands of clones, 80% to 90% of them singletons. Deletions cut 0 bases from V and 10 bases from J, with 22 bases between. The V gene's germline CDR1 is LGHNA and CDR2 YNFKEQ. This CDR3 is 17 amino acids long. This clonotype was obtained from a woman aged 45 to 65 with acute or convalescent COVID-19. Sequencing was done on a sample of peripheral blood. The J gene is TRBJ2-1, the V gene TRBV4-2; the D gene is possibly TRBD2 (5 bases). CDR3 DNA: TGTGCCAGCAGCCAAGAGAGGGCGAAAGGGATGTTCAACGAGCAGTTCTTC. Its translation: CASSQERAKGMFNEQFF.